Listed below are T cell receptor beta chains from one sample, sequenced in a study of cytomegalovirus exposure and HLA in healthy donors. Assay: immunoSEQ multiplex PCR; the TCRdb copy retains only in-frame clones and omits some. The table records around 99,000 clones, 88% of them present only once. The sample taken for sequencing was PBMCs. These receptors were collected from a woman aged 18-29 years in good health and CMV-seronegative. The CDR3 runs from the conserved cysteine through the conserved F or W. D genes are given only for firm matches. For some rows the clone size is stated as once, few or many, or as a class when expanded; others skip it.

j_call clone_size v_call d_call cdr3_aa cdr3_nt
TRBJ2-7 NA TRBV27 TRBD2 CASGLAGGDEQYF TGTGCCAGCGGGCTAGCGGGTGGGGACGAGCAGTACTTC
TRBJ1-2 NA TRBV7-9 TRBD1 CASSLGTGEGYTF TGTGCCAGCAGCTTAGGGACAGGGGAGGGCTACACCTTC
TRBJ2-1 NA TRBV7-2 NA CASSRAGTESYNEQFF TGTGCCAGCAGCCGGGCCGGGACTGAGTCCTACAATGAGCAGTTCTTC
TRBJ2-2 few TRBV19 TRBD1 CASSIPQGVGELFF TGTGCCAGTAGTATCCCACAGGGGGTCGGGGAGCTGTTTTTT
TRBJ2-1 NA TRBV6-4 NA CASSVSREYNEQFF TGTGCCAGCAGTGTTAGCCGGGAATACAATGAGCAGTTCTTC
TRBJ2-5 NA TRBV9 TRBD2 CASSEAPGGGQETQYF TGTGCCAGCAGCGAAGCGCCGGGGGGGGGACAAGAGACCCAGTACTTC
TRBJ2-7 NA TRBV5-1 NA CASSLVSGESYEQYF TGCGCCAGCAGCTTGGTGTCAGGGGAGTCCTACGAGCAGTACTTC
TRBJ1-2 NA TRBV14 TRBD1 CASSQQPPGTGGASGYGYTF TGTGCCAGCAGCCAACAACCTCCCGGGACAGGGGGCGCATCGGGCTATGGCTACACCTTC
TRBJ1-5 NA TRBV6-6 NA CASSISSLSNQPQHF TGTGCCAGCAGTATCTCGAGCCTTAGCAATCAGCCCCAGCATTTT
TRBJ2-7 NA TRBV5-6 TRBD2 CASSLLSSSGGTAYEQYF TGTGCCAGCAGCTTACTATCCTCTAGCGGGGGGACGGCCTACGAGCAGTACTTC
TRBJ1-1 NA TRBV6-5 NA CASRYARVTNEAFF TGTGCCAGCAGATATGCGAGGGTGACTAATGAAGCTTTCTTT
TRBJ1-3 NA TRBV4-3 NA CASSQDRGEWRNTIYF TGCGCCAGCAGCCAAGATCGGGGGGAATGGCGAAACACCATATATTTT
TRBJ2-1 NA TRBV28 TRBD2 CASSSPRESLYNEQFF TGTGCCAGCAGCTCCCCGCGGGAGAGCTTGTACAATGAGCAGTTCTTC
TRBJ1-2 NA TRBV5-6 NA CASSFTNYGYTF TGTGCCAGCAGCTTTACAAACTATGGCTACACCTTC
TRBJ2-1 NA TRBV6-1 NA CASSELRGSSYNEQFF TGTGCCAGCAGTGAATTACGAGGGAGCTCCTACAATGAGCAGTTCTTC
TRBJ2-3 few TRBV6-4 NA CASSERDSDTQYF TGTGCCAGCAGTGAACGGGATTCAGATACGCAGTATTTT
TRBJ2-6 few TRBV6-4 NA CASSDQGLSGANVLTF TGTGCCAGCAGTGACCAGGGTCTCTCTGGGGCCAACGTCCTGACTTTC
TRBJ1-2 NA TRBV28 TRBD1 CASSLGTANYGYTF TGTGCCAGCAGTTTGGGGACAGCTAACTATGGCTACACCTTC
TRBJ1-2 NA TRBV28 TRBD1 CASSSTGGDYGYTF TGTGCCAGCAGTAGCACAGGGGGGGATTATGGCTACACCTTC
TRBJ2-7 NA TRBV30 NA CAWSRSSHEQYF TGTGCCTGGAGTCGATCAAGCCACGAGCAGTACTTC
TRBJ2-7 NA TRBV4-1 NA CASSPFYEPASYEQYF TGCGCCAGCAGCCCCTTCTACGAACCTGCCTCCTACGAGCAGTACTTC
TRBJ2-5 NA TRBV5-5 NA CASSSDPSPETQYF TGTGCCAGCAGCTCCGACCCTAGCCCAGAGACCCAGTACTTC
TRBJ1-5 NA TRBV4-2 NA CASSQERGSNQPQHF TGTGCCAGCAGCCAAGAAAGAGGGAGCAATCAGCCCCAGCATTTT
TRBJ1-2 NA TRBV6-5 TRBD1 CASTKAGTGSTGYTF TGTGCCAGCACCAAAGCCGGGACAGGGTCCACGGGCTACACCTTC
TRBJ2-3 NA TRBV4-2 TRBD2 CASSRLAGDIDTQYF TGTGCCAGCAGCCGACTAGCGGGAGATATAGATACGCAGTATTTT
TRBJ2-7 NA TRBV18 NA CASSPGRAYEQYF TGTGCCAGCTCACCAGGCAGGGCCTACGAGCAGTACTTC
TRBJ2-7 NA TRBV19 NA CASSSGVYEQYF TGTGCCAGTAGTTCAGGGGTCTACGAGCAGTACTTC
TRBJ1-3 NA TRBV30 NA CAWSVQHSLRSGNTIYF TGTGCCTGGAGTGTACAACACAGCCTCCGCTCTGGAAACACCATATATTTT
TRBJ1-5 NA TRBV13 NA CASSLGGFDQPQHF TGTGCCAGCAGCTTGGGAGGGTTCGATCAGCCCCAGCATTTT
TRBJ2-5 NA TRBV27 NA CASSYLRDTQETQYF TGTGCCAGCAGTTACCTCCGGGACACCCAAGAGACCCAGTACTTC
TRBJ2-7 NA TRBV7-6 NA CASSPSPGPYEQYF TGTGCCAGCAGCCCGAGCCCAGGGCCCTACGAGCAGTACTTC
TRBJ2-5 once TRBV5-1 TRBD2 CASSFGTSEETQYF TGCGCCAGCAGCTTCGGGACTAGTGAGGAGACCCAGTACTTC
TRBJ2-3 NA TRBV6-5 NA CASSYSLLADTQYF TGTGCCAGCAGTTACTCCCTATTGGCAGATACGCAGTATTTT
TRBJ2-2 once TRBV9 NA CASSVGRAGELFF TGTGCCAGCAGCGTAGGCAGGGCCGGGGAGCTGTTTTTT
TRBJ2-7 once TRBV2 TRBD2 CASSERSGGIHEQYF TGTGCCAGCAGTGAGAGAAGCGGGGGTATCCACGAGCAGTACTTC
TRBJ2-7 NA TRBV28 TRBD2 CASSPGASGSKSYEQYF TGTGCCAGCTCCCCCGGAGCTAGCGGGAGTAAGTCCTACGAGCAGTACTTC
TRBJ2-1 NA TRBV11-3 TRBD1 CARPSDRGNEQFF TGTGCCAGACCTAGTGACAGGGGCAATGAGCAGTTCTTC
TRBJ2-3 NA TRBV7-3 NA CASSDNTDTQYF TGTGCCAGCAGCGACAACACAGATACGCAGTATTTT
TRBJ2-5 NA TRBV5-1 TRBD2 CASSLWLAGVPRGTQYF TGCGCCAGCAGCTTGTGGCTAGCGGGGGTGCCCCGGGGGACCCAGTACTTC
TRBJ1-2 NA TRBV18 TRBD1 CASSPPSRDRDGYTF TGTGCCAGCTCACCACCATCCCGGGACAGGGACGGCTACACCTTC
TRBJ2-1 NA TRBV4-3 TRBD2 CASSQESLGGVDEQFF TGCGCCAGCAGCCAAGAAAGTTTGGGAGGGGTCGATGAGCAGTTCTTC
TRBJ2-7 NA TRBV11-3 NA CASSLSGNSYEQYF TGTGCCAGCAGCCTATCAGGAAACTCCTACGAGCAGTACTTC